These 3 T cell receptor beta chains were all obtained from the same sample, sequenced in a study of blood T cell repertoires in COVID-19 (TCRdb year 2020). Library creation used the immunoSEQ multiplex PCR assay. This immuneACCESS table, as held by TCRdb, lists in-frame sequences with V and J called but not all clones. Of the missing ones, under half trace to an unresolved V gene in checked studies; the others have no known cause. The sample table records 200,000 to 300,000 clones; 75% to 90% of these occur just once. 8.6% of the sample is taken by the ten largest. Specimen: peripheral blood. Source of these receptors: a human donor in a cohort sampled during active COVID-19.

The chain has TRBV23-1 and TRBJ2-2, with a possible D match to TRBD1 (6 bases). TRBV23-1 is identified as an open reading frame with a role that is uncertain. The CDR3 covers 15 residues. Deletions cut 2 bases from V and 1 base from J, with 8 bases between. The CDR3 loop reads CASSQGQKNTGELFF. The CDR3 DNA reads TGCGCCAGCAGTCAAGGACAGAAGAACACCGGGGAGCTGTTTTTT.

The rearrangement uses TRBV6-4 and TRBJ2-3; D is undetermined. The CDR3 extends over 14 amino acids. Trimming took off 4 bases at V and 0 bases at J, with 8 bases between the two ends. Germline V gene lookup returns CDR1 MRHNA and CDR2 SNTAGT. CDR3 nucleotides: TGTGCCAGCAGTGGAGGCAGCAGCACAGATACGCAGTATTTT. It encodes CASSGGSSTDTQYF.

Regarding this clone: Germline is not matched at one junction end, which may reflect a read error. This chain joins TRBV7-7 and TRBJ2-1; D may be TRBD2 (5 bases). The germline CDR1 and CDR2 sequences are SSHAT and FNYEAQ (reference sequence). The CDR3 is made up of 17 amino acids. In DNA form, the CDR3 reads TGTGCTAGCAGCTTGGTCGCGGGTAGGAGCTCCTACAATGAGCAGTTCTTC. Protein sequence: CASSLVAGRSSYNEQFF.